The present T cell receptor beta chain was sequenced within a study of blood T cell repertoires in COVID-19. Looking at the study overall: From the United States, Italy and Spain came samples of acute and convalescent COVID-19. In each case, the material was cDNA or gDNA derived from T cells, B-cell-depleted T cells, or PBMCs.

The length of the CDR3 is 16 residues. CDR1 and CDR2 (germline): SGHRS, YFSETQ. V shed 4 bases and J 11 bases; nucleotides not matched to a gene: 15. Per the study methods: Amplification from reference gene primers served as the basis for estimated nucleated cell counts. Using immunoSEQ multiplex PCR, the repertoire was profiled, and TCRdb retains in-frame clones only, with some absent. That table furnishes V, J and clone size, whereas the DNA furnished D and trimming. The repertoire includes over 250,000 clones, 85% of them detected once, and roughly 15% sits in the top ten. The rearrangement links TRBV5-1 to TRBJ1-1; 12 bases are shared with TRBD1. The TCR sequence derives from a human donor in a cohort sampled during active COVID-19. The specimen was peripheral blood. CDR3 protein: CASSPPPGTGGFEAFF. DNA of the CDR3: TGCGCCAGCAGCCCTCCCCCCGGGACAGGGGGCTTTGAGGCTTTCTTT.